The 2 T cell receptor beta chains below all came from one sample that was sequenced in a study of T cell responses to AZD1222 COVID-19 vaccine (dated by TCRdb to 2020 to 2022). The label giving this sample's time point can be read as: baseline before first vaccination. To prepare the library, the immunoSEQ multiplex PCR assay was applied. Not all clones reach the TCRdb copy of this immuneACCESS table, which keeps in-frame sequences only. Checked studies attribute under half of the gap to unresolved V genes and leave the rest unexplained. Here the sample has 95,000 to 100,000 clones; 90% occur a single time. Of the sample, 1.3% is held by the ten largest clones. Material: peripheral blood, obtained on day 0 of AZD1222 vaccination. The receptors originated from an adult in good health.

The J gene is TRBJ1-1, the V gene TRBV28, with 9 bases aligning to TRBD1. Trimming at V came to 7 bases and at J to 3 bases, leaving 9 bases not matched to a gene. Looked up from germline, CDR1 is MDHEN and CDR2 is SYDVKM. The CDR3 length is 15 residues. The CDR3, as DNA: TGTGCCAGCACCCAATCCGGGACAGGGCACACTGAAGCTTTCTTT. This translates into CASTQSGTGHTEAFF.

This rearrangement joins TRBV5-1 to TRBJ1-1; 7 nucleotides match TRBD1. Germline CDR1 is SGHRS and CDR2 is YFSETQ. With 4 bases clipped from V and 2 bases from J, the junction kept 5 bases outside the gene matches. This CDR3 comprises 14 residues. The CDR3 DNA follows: TGCGCCAGCAGCAAAGGGACAGCAAACACTGAAGCTTTCTTT. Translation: CASSKGTANTEAFF.